This T cell receptor beta chain was recorded in a study of control samples from healthy donors and cancer patients. This table comes from immunoSEQ multiplex PCR, and its TCRdb copy is limited to in-frame clones, with some not included. The repertoire holds 150,000 to 200,000 clones, roughly 89% seen once, with around 12% in the top ten. This receptor was taken from a man under 40 in good health. The sequencing input was blood.

CDR3 DNA sequence: TGCGCCAGCAGCTCCCCAGTGTACGCGAACACCGGGGAGCTGTTTTTT. Protein product: CASSSPVYANTGELFF. The genes are TRBV5-1 and TRBJ2-2, with D hard to call. V lost 3 bases and J 0 bases, leaving 12 bases between the germline ends. CDR3 length: 16 amino acids. Germline V lookup: CDR1 SGHRS, CDR2 YFSETQ.